Listed below are T cell receptor beta chains from one sample, sequenced in a study of beta chain features in type 1 diabetes. Assay used: immunoSEQ multiplex PCR; TCRdb lists only in-frame clones, some missing. Of 850,000 to 900,000 clones listed, roughly a sixth were seen once; the top ten hold 0.02% to 0.025%. The sample taken for sequencing was naive CD4+ T cells from blood. These receptors were taken from a young woman in good health. Each CDR3 is given with its conserved first and last residue. The D gene is left open where the match is weak. Clone size is stated in some rows and not others, as once, few, many or a class when expanded.

size	V	J	D	CDR3	DNA
-	TRBV9	TRBJ2-3	-	CARRTSTDTQYF	TGTGCCAGGAGAACTAGCACAGATACGCAGTATTTT
-	TRBV28	TRBJ1-2	-	CASSLTGEGGYTF	TGTGCCAGCAGTTTAACAGGAGAGGGTGGCTACACCTTC
many	TRBV14	TRBJ2-4	-	CASSQGRDPLVF	TGTGCCAGCAGCCAAGGCAGGGATCCCCTCGTCTTC
-	TRBV7-2	TRBJ1-4	TRBD1	CASSSPGQGAGEKLFF	TGTGCCAGCAGCTCCCCGGGACAGGGGGCAGGAGAAAAACTGTTTTTT
few	TRBV4-2	TRBJ2-5	-	CASSQVLNGKETQYF	TGTGCCAGCAGCCAAGTATTGAACGGAAAAGAGACCCAGTACTTC
few	TRBV7-2	TRBJ1-2	-	CASSLVGFPGYGYTF	TGTGCCAGCAGCTTAGTAGGTTTCCCAGGCTATGGCTACACCTTC
-	TRBV7-2	TRBJ2-5	TRBD1	CASSLGQEETQYF	TGTGCCAGCAGCTTGGGACAGGAAGAGACCCAGTACTTC
-	TRBV7-9	TRBJ2-1	-	CASSVRSTPPGNEQFF	TGTGCCAGCAGCGTTAGATCCACCCCTCCGGGGAATGAGCAGTTCTTC
-	TRBV5-6	TRBJ1-1	TRBD1	CASSPDRGHFTEAFF	TGTGCCAGCAGCCCCGACAGGGGGCATTTTACTGAAGCTTTCTTT
few	TRBV28	TRBJ2-7	TRBD1	CASSRTGYEQYF	TGTGCCAGCAGTCGGACAGGGTACGAGCAGTACTTC
-	TRBV7-2	TRBJ2-1	TRBD1	CASRGTGRNEQFF	TGTGCCAGCAGGGGGACAGGGCGCAATGAGCAGTTCTTC
-	TRBV5-1	TRBJ1-2	TRBD1	CASSSVGAGTGGLGYTF	TGCGCCAGCAGCTCGGTTGGCGCGGGGACAGGGGGGCTCGGCTACACCTTC
-	TRBV18	TRBJ2-1	-	CASSPPSTNEQFF	TGTGCCAGCTCACCACCCTCGACAAATGAGCAGTTCTTC
-	TRBV4-1	TRBJ1-5	TRBD1	CASSQDLGDRRHADQPQHF	TGCGCCAGCAGCCAAGATTTGGGGGACAGGAGACACGCGGATCAGCCCCAGCATTTT
few	TRBV28	TRBJ1-2	-	CASSPYRMSGNYGYTF	TGTGCCAGCAGTCCCTACCGCATGTCGGGGAACTATGGCTACACCTTC
-	TRBV7-2	TRBJ1-5	-	CASSLGGVSNQPQHF	TGTGCCAGCAGCTTAGGCGGGGTATCCAATCAGCCCCAGCATTTT
-	TRBV2	TRBJ1-2	TRBD1	CASSRDSYYGYTF	TGTGCCAGCAGCAGGGACAGCTACTATGGCTACACCTTC
few	TRBV6-5	TRBJ2-5	-	CASRSGLETQYF	TGTGCCAGCAGATCGGGGCTAGAGACCCAGTACTTC
few	TRBV5-6	TRBJ2-1	TRBD2	CASSRNAARTSGSLNEQFF	TGTGCCAGCAGCCGTAACGCTGCGAGGACTAGCGGGAGTCTCAATGAGCAGTTCTTC
-	TRBV28	TRBJ2-5	-	CASSLSSQGQETQYF	TGTGCCAGCAGTTTAAGTAGTCAGGGACAAGAGACCCAGTACTTC
few	TRBV18	TRBJ2-5	TRBD2	CASSQGLAGETQYF	TGTGCCAGCTCACAAGGACTAGCCGGGGAGACCCAGTACTTC
few	TRBV2	TRBJ2-5	TRBD1	CASSQDRIQETQYF	TGTGCCAGCAGTCAGGACAGGATACAAGAGACCCAGTACTTC
-	TRBV10-2	TRBJ2-7	-	CAKTSCYEQYF	TGCGCCAAAACTAGTTGCTACGAGCAGTACTTC
-	TRBV11-2	TRBJ2-3	-	CASSLGSLDTQYF	TGTGCCAGCAGCTTAGGGTCCCTAGATACGCAGTATTTT
-	TRBV5-4	TRBJ2-5	TRBD1	CASSLPGQGRETQYF	TGTGCCAGCAGCTTGCCCGGACAGGGCAGGGAGACCCAGTACTTC
-	TRBV25-1	TRBJ2-7	-	CASSGFGLDYEQYF	TGTGCCAGCAGTGGTTTCGGCCTAGACTACGAGCAGTACTTC
few	TRBV11-2	TRBJ2-7	-	CASSKRLLSYEQYF	TGTGCCAGCAGCAAAAGGTTACTCTCCTACGAGCAGTACTTC